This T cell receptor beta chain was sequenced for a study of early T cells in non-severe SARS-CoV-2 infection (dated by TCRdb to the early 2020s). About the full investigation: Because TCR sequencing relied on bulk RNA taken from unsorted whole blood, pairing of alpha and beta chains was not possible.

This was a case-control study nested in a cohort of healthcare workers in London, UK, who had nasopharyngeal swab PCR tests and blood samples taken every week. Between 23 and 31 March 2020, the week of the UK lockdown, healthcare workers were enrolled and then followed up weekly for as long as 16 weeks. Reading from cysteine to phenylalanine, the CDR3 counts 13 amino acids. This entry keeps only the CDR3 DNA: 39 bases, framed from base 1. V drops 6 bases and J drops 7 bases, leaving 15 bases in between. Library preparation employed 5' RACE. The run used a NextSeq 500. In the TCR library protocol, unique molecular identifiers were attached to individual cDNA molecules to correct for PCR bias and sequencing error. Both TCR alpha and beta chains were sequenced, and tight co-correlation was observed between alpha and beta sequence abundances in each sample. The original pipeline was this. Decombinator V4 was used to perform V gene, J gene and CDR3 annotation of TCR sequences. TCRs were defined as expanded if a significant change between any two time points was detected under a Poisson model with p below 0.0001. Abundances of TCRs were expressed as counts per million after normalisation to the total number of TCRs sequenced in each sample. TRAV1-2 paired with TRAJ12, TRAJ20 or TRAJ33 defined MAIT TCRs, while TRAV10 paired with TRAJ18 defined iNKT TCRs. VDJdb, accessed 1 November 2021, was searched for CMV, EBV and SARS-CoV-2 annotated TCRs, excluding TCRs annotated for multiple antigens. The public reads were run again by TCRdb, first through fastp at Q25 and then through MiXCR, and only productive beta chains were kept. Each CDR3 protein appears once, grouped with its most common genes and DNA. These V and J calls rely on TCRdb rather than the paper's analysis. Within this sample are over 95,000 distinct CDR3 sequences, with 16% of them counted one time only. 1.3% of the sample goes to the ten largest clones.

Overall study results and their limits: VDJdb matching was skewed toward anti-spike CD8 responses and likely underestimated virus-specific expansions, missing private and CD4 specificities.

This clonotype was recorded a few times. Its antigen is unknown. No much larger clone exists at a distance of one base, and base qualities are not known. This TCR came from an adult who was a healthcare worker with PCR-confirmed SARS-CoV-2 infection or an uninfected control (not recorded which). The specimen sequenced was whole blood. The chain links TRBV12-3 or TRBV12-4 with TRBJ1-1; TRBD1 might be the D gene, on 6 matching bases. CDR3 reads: CASSLQGNGEAFF. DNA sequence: TGTGCCAGCAGCCTACAGGGTAATGGTGAAGCTTTCTTT.